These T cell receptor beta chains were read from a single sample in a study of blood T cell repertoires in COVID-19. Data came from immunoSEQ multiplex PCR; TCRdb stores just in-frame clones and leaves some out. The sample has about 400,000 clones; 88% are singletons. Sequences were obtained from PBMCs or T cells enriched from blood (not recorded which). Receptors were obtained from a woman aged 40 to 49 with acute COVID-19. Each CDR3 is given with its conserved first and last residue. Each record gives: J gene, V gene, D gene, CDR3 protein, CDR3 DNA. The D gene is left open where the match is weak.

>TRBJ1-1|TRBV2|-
CASSETGPSPRGTEAFF
TGTGCCAGCAGCGAGACCGGGCCCTCCCCAAGGGGGACTGAAGCTTTCTTT
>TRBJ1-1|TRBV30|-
CAWNQIGGTEAFF
TGTGCCTGGAACCAGATCGGGGGTACTGAAGCTTTCTTT
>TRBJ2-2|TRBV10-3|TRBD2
CAISESTAGGPVGELFF
TGTGCCATCAGTGAGTCGACGGCGGGGGGGCCGGTCGGGGAGCTGTTTTTT
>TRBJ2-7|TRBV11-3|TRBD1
CASSGTGSYEQYF
TGTGCCAGCAGCGGGACAGGAAGCTACGAGCAGTACTTC
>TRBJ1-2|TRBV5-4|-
CASSLARRGYGYTF
TGTGCCAGCAGCTTGGCCAGGCGGGGCTATGGCTACACCTTC
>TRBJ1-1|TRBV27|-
CASSPLVRAEAFF
TGTGCCAGCAGTCCTTTAGTCAGGGCTGAAGCTTTCTTT
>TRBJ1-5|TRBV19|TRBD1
CASSSTGGSNQPQHF
TGTGCCAGTAGCAGTACAGGGGGAAGCAATCAGCCCCAGCATTTT
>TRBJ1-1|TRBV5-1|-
CASSPPTGNTEAFF
TGCGCCAGCAGCCCACCGACGGGAAACACTGAAGCTTTCTTT
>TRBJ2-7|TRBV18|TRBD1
CASSPLADRTYEQYF
TGTGCCAGCTCACCACTTGCGGACAGGACCTACGAGCAGTACTTC
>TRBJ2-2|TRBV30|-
CAWTLQGTGELFF
TGTGCCTGGACCTTACAGGGAACCGGGGAGCTGTTTTTT
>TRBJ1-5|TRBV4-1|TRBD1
CASSQDSSTGGSWGGNQPQHF
TGCGCCAGCAGCCAAGATTCTTCGACAGGGGGCTCCTGGGGCGGCAATCAGCCCCAGCATTTT
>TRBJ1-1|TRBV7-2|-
CASGNFGQEAFF
TGTGCCAGCGGGAATTTCGGACAGGAAGCTTTCTTT
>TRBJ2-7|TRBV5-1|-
CASSLDGVGEQYF
TGCGCCAGCAGCTTGGACGGGGTAGGCGAGCAGTACTTC
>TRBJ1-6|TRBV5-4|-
CASSAVTSYNSPLHF
TGTGCCAGCAGCGCAGTCACCTCCTATAATTCACCCCTCCACTTT